Each of the 21 T cell receptor beta chains below was sequenced from the same sample in a study of CD8 T cells in ankylosing spondylitis. These receptors have no identified antigens. Study-wide results and limits: What seemed typical of ankylosing spondylitis blood was a TCR beta motif built from several highly homologous variants.

Each CDR3 protein gets one entry after TCRdb re-called the 5' RACE reads with MiXCR. The repertoire holds 470,000 or so distinct CDR3 sequences, with roughly a quarter as singletons. The sequenced sample consisted of blood, either unsorted or a sorted T cell fraction (not recorded which). These receptor sequences come from a male donor with ankylosing spondylitis.

This clonotype was found a few times. The rearrangement links TRBV10-2 to TRBJ2-1; D is unresolved. V lost 0 bases to trimming and J lost 10 bases, with 10 bases between them. The CDR3 has 13 amino acids. Germline V gene lookup returns CDR1 WSHSY and CDR2 SAAADI. In nucleotides, the CDR3 is TGCGCCAGCAGTGAGTCAGAATATCGGGAGCAGTTCTTC. Amino acid sequence: CASSESEYREQFF.

In this sample, this clonotype turned up a few times. The V and J genes are TRBV11-2 and TRBJ2-1, with a tentative D call TRBD1 (5 bases). Germline values: CDR1 SGHAT, CDR2 FQNNGV. The CDR3 has 15 amino acids. Trimming cost V 2 bases and J 3 bases, with 11 bases left between them. The chain's CDR3 is CASSLQGSYYNEQFF. The DNA of the CDR3 is TGTGCCAGCAGCTTACAGGGATCGTACTACAATGAGCAGTTCTTC.

The CDR3 DNA sequence: TGTGCCAGCAGCTCCCAACAGGGATTTAATGAAAAACTGTTTTTT. It encodes CASSSQQGFNEKLFF. J is TRBJ1-4 and V is TRBV3-1; D perhaps matches TRBD1 (6 bases). The V gene lost 5 bases and the J gene lost 4 bases, with 14 bases spanning the gap. CDR1 is LGHDT and CDR2 is YNNKEL in the germline V gene (reference sequence). This CDR3 is built from 15 residues. The full variable domain, in which reference TRBV3-1 and TRBJ1-4 provide the parts outside the CDR3, is DTAVSQTPKYLVTQMGNDKSIKCEQNLGHDTMYWYKQDSKKFLKIMFSYNNKELIINETVPNRFSPKSPDKAHLNLHINSLELGDSAVYFCASSSQQGFNEKLFFGSGTQLSVL.

J is TRBJ1-4 and V is TRBV5-1, with TRBD1 matching over 10 bases. J was trimmed by 10 bases and V by 0 bases; bases with no gene match: 15. This CDR3 comprises 18 residues. Looked up from germline, CDR1 is SGHRS and CDR2 is YFSETQ. This CDR3 reads CASSLEGQGSFTSGKLFF. The CDR3 DNA sequence: TGCGCCAGCAGCTTGGAGGGACAGGGGTCGTTCACGTCAGGAAAACTGTTTTTT.

This clonotype was detected only a few times. This chain links TRBV4-2 with TRBJ2-3; D might be TRBD2 (6 bases). Germline loops: CDR1 LGHNA, CDR2 YNFKEQ. The CDR3 spans 22 residues. Deletions cut 2 bases from V and 0 bases from J, with 30 bases between. In DNA form, the CDR3 reads TGTGCCAGCAGCCAAAGGGCGCCGGCGGGGCTAGCGTTACGGTATAGCACAGATACGCAGTATTTT. This encodes CASSQRAPAGLALRYSTDTQYF.

The chain joins TRBV5-1 to TRBJ2-7; D might be TRBD2 (6 bases). The CDR3 contains 13 residues. Germline CDR1 is SGHRS and CDR2 is YFSETQ. V was pared by 4 bases and J by 6 bases, with 14 bases between. The CDR3 protein is CASSVAEGGEQYF. In nucleotides, the CDR3 is TGCGCCAGCAGCGTGGCGGAGGGAGGCGAGCAGTACTTC.

The rearrangement joins TRBV20-1 to TRBJ1-6; D unresolved. Per germline, CDR1 DFQATT and CDR2 SNEGSKA (reference sequence). The CDR3 length is 13 residues. V was clipped by 3 bases and J by 6 bases, with 9 bases between them. CDR3 bases: TGCAGTGCTAGTCTCGGACGTAATTCACCCCTCCACTTT. It translates to CSASLGRNSPLHF.

The rearrangement links TRBV21-1 to TRBJ2-7; TRBD1 reflects the table's D call only, with no check against the DNA. TRBV21-1 is an annotated pseudogene. The CDR3 spans 15 residues. The CDR3 spells CASSTGRDYFGEQYV. The CDR3 coding sequence is TGTGCCAGCAGCACGGGACGGGATTATTTCGGGGAGCAGTACGTC.

V gene TRBV5-1 combines with J gene TRBJ1-2; the D is unclear. The V gene lost 4 bases and the J gene lost 7 bases, with 11 bases spanning the gap. The V gene's germline CDR1 is SGHRS and CDR2 YFSETQ. CDR3 length: 12 residues. In DNA, the CDR3 is TGCGCCAGCAGCCTCGGACCCGGTGGCTACACCTTC. This translates into CASSLGPGGYTF.

This clonotype was observed a few times. The V and J genes are TRBV20-1 and TRBJ1-5, with no clear D. Germline V gene lookup returns CDR1 DFQATT and CDR2 SNEGSKA (reference sequence). This CDR3 has 13 amino acids. The ends were cut back, 0 bases at V and 3 bases at J, with 6 bases in the middle. CDR3 protein: CSARDDPNQPQHF. The CDR3 DNA is TGCAGTGCTAGAGACGACCCCAATCAGCCCCAGCATTTT.

There are a few counts of this clonotype. V is TRBV12-3 or TRBV12-4 and J is TRBJ1-1; D is perhaps TRBD1 (6 bases). The CDR3 totals 17 residues. V was trimmed by 5 bases and J by 1 base, leaving 20 bases between them. The chain's CDR3 is CASSARGGWGRNTEAFF. CDR3 DNA: TGTGCCAGCAGTGCCCGGGGGGGCTGGGGAAGGAACACTGAAGCTTTCTTT.

This clonotype was picked up a small number of times. This chain uses TRBV20-1 with TRBJ2-5; D perhaps matches TRBD1 (6 bases). The germline CDR1 and CDR2 sequences are DFQATT and SNEGSKA (reference sequence). V was cut by 4 bases and J by 3 bases, with 9 bases left in between. The CDR3 consists of 12 residues. This CDR3 reads CSATNREETQYF. CDR3 nucleotides: TGCAGTGCTACAAACAGGGAAGAGACCCAGTACTTC.

The chain joins TRBV11-2 to TRBJ2-2, with 7 bases matching TRBD2. The CDR3 extends over 15 amino acids. Losses at the gene ends were 3 bases for V and 2 bases for J; bases not matched to a gene: 3. From germline, CDR1 is SGHAT and CDR2 FQNNGV. The CDR3 is CASSLRELNTGELFF. The DNA for the CDR3 is TGTGCCAGCAGCTTGCGGGAGTTAAACACCGGGGAGCTGTTTTTT. The full variable domain, in which reference TRBV11-2 and TRBJ2-2 provide the parts outside the CDR3, is EAGVAQSPRYKIIEKRQSVAFWCNPISGHATLYWYQQILGQGPKLLIQFQNNGVVDDSQLPKDRFSAERLKGVDSTLKIQPAKLEDSAVYLCASSLRELNTGELFFGEGSRLTVL.

This clonotype turned up a few times. This rearrangement joins TRBV5-1 to TRBJ1-1; 7 bases map to TRBD1. V was pared by 5 bases and J by 6 bases, with 10 bases of the junction left unmatched. The germline V gene has CDR1 SGHRS and CDR2 YFSETQ. The CDR3 runs to 14 residues. CDR3 in amino acids: CASSSTGVQAEAFF. The CDR3 coding sequence is TGCGCCAGCAGTTCCACAGGGGTTCAGGCTGAAGCTTTCTTT.

This rearrangement joins TRBV5-8 to TRBJ2-7, with 8 bases matching TRBD1. The germline gives CDR1 SGHTS, CDR2 YDEGEE. The V and J ends lost 5 bases and 5 bases, in that order; junction bases with no gene match: 6. The CDR3 contains 13 residues. CDR3 bases: TGTGCCAGCAGAAACAGGGGGGAGGACGAGCAGTACGTC. Translating gives CASRNRGEDEQYV.

V and J are TRBV6-1 and TRBJ2-3; a weak D match, TRBD1 (6 bases). V was trimmed by 3 bases and J by 4 bases, leaving 11 bases between them. The germline V gene has CDR1 MNHNS and CDR2 SASEGT. The length of the CDR3 is 14 residues. Written as DNA, the CDR3 is TGTGCCAGCAGTGAGTCGGGACAATCAGATACGCAGTATTTT. This translates into CASSESGQSDTQYF.

This clonotype appeared a few times. V gene TRBV27 combines with J gene TRBJ1-2, with 7 bases that match TRBD1. The CDR3 is 15 residues long. V lost 6 bases to trimming and J lost 2 bases; unmatched junction nucleotides: 9. Germline CDR1 is MNHEY and CDR2 is SMNVEV (reference sequence). The CDR3 region is CASRLPGQSNYGYTF. The CDR3 bases are TGTGCCAGCAGGCTACCGGGACAGTCAAACTATGGCTACACCTTC.

This clonotype was counted only a few times. The chain links TRBV11-2 to TRBJ2-1, with D tentatively TRBD2 (5 bases). Germline CDR1 SGHAT, CDR2 FQNNGV. This CDR3 is 16 amino acids long. Trimming stripped 4 bases from V and 5 bases from J, with 18 bases between. The chain's CDR3 is CASSYRDHKVHNEQFF. The CDR3 nucleotides read TGTGCCAGCAGCTACCGGGATCACAAAGTCCACAATGAGCAGTTCTTC.

This clonotype was counted only a few times. The CDR3 sequence: CSVSDRAGEKLFF. In DNA form, the CDR3 reads TGCAGCGTATCGGACAGGGCAGGTGAAAAACTGTTTTTT. This chain uses TRBV29-1 with TRBJ1-4; 8 nucleotides line up with TRBD1. Germline loops: CDR1 SQVTM, CDR2 ANQGSEA. The V and J ends lost 6 bases and 7 bases, in that order; junction bases with no gene match: 7. The CDR3 runs 13 residues.

The gene calls are TRBV20-1 and TRBJ1-1, with TRBD1 matching 10 bases. Trimming took 6 bases from V and 5 from J; bases not matched to a gene: 12. This CDR3 spans 15 amino acids. Germline-derived CDR1 and CDR2 are DFQATT and SNEGSKA (reference sequence). The CDR3 loop reads CSARNFGTGDTEAFF. The DNA for the CDR3 is TGCAGTGCGCGGAACTTCGGGACAGGGGATACTGAAGCTTTCTTT.

The chain has TRBV7-8 and TRBJ2-3, with D possibly TRBD1 on 6 matching bases. The germline CDR1 and CDR2 sequences are SGHVS and FQNEAQ. The CDR3 runs to 14 residues. Trimming pared 5 bases from V and 9 bases from J, leaving 18 bases between. The DNA of the CDR3 is TGTGCCAGCAGCCCGCGGATGTCCCAGGGGACGCAGTATTTT. This gives the protein CASSPRMSQGTQYF. The whole variable domain, remainder taken from reference TRBV7-8 and TRBJ2-3, is GAGVSQSPRYKVAKRGQDVALRCDPISGHVSLFWYQQALGQGPEFLTYFQNEAQLDKSGLPSDRFFAERPEGSVSTLKIQRTQQEDSAVYLCASSPRMSQGTQYFGPGTRLTVL.